The 18 T cell receptor beta chains listed next were all sequenced from one sample in a study of T-cell memory formation after mild COVID-19. One entry per CDR3 protein results from TCRdb running MiXCR on the 5' RACE reads. The sample yields approximately 490,000 distinct CDR3 sequences, 20% seen once. The sample taken for sequencing was PBMCs or a T cell subset sorted from them (not recorded which). These receptors originate from an adult woman who had mild COVID-19 (a few samples of this study predate the infection). Cell type and time point are not known.

The V and J genes are TRBV7-3 and TRBJ2-2, with D uncertain. The CDR3 covers 15 residues. V lost 2 bases and J 2 bases, leaving 9 bases between the germline ends. The germline V gene has CDR1 SGHTA and CDR2 FQGTGA. In nucleotides, the CDR3 is TGTGCCAGCAGCTTAGGTCAAATTAACACCGGGGAGCTGTTTTTT. Its protein product is CASSLGQINTGELFF.

This clonotype was detected only a few times. The CDR3 reads CASSLSGSPRDIQYF. In DNA, the CDR3 is TGTGCCAGCAGCCTTAGCGGGAGTCCGAGGGACATTCAGTACTTC. This chain uses TRBV3-1 with TRBJ2-4, with 9 positions matching TRBD2. The CDR3 loop spans 15 amino acids. V lost 4 bases to trimming and J lost 8 bases; unmatched junction nucleotides: 9. Germline-derived CDR1 and CDR2 are LGHDT and YNNKEL (reference sequence).

The chain employs TRBV25-1 and TRBJ2-2; tentative D call: TRBD1 (5 bases). The V gene lost 2 bases and the J gene lost 5 bases, with 12 bases spanning the gap. This CDR3 comprises 15 residues. Germline-derived CDR1 and CDR2 are MGHDK and SYGVNS. The CDR3 loop reads CASSEGAGWTGELFF. The CDR3 DNA is TGTGCCAGCAGTGAAGGGGCAGGGTGGACCGGGGAGCTGTTTTTT.

This clonotype was detected only a few times. The chain couples TRBV15 to TRBJ2-1; D unclear. Germline values: CDR1 LNHNV, CDR2 YYDKDF (reference sequence). This CDR3 comprises 15 residues. Trimming stripped 0 bases from V and 2 bases from J, with 8 bases between. As DNA, the CDR3 is TGTGCCACCAGCAGAGATGGAGTTCCCTACAATGAGCAGTTCTTC. This gives the protein CATSRDGVPYNEQFF.

Only a few counts were recorded for this clonotype. An end of the junction does not agree with germline; a read error may underlie this. This chain joins TRBV5-1 and TRBJ1-3; D unclear. This CDR3 is 15 amino acids long. The germline CDR1 and CDR2 sequences are SGHRS and YFSETQ. CDR3 sequence reads: CASSLGGSSGNTIYF. Here the CDR3 DNA reads TGTGCCAGCAGCTTGGGAGGGAGCTCTGGAAACACCATATATTTT.

There are a few counts of this clonotype. This chain uses TRBV12-3 or TRBV12-4 with TRBJ2-7; D is undetermined. The CDR3 length is 12 residues. V lost 7 bases to trimming and J lost 1 base, with 8 bases between them. CDR3 coding DNA: TGTGCCAGCACCGATGATTCCTACGAGCAGTACTTC. Translated, it gives CASTDDSYEQYF.

This sequence joins TRBV5-6 and TRBJ2-2; D might be TRBD2 (6 bases). Per the germline V gene, CDR1 is SGHDT and CDR2 is YYEEEE. There are 17 residues in the CDR3. Trimming took off 1 base at V and 1 base at J, with 14 bases between the two ends. The DNA of the CDR3 is TGTGCCAGCAGCTTGCTGGCTCGGCGGGAGAACACCGGGGAGCTGTTTTTT. Encoded protein: CASSLLARRENTGELFF. The entire variable domain, with the rest obtained from reference TRBV5-6 and TRBJ2-2, is as follows: DAGVTQSPTHLIKTRGQQVTLRCSPKSGHDTVSWYQQALGQGPQFIFQYYEEEERQRGNFPDRFSGHQFPNYSSELNVNALLLGDSALYLCASSLLARRENTGELFFGEGSRLTVL.

This clonotype turned up a few times. This chain links TRBV5-1 with TRBJ1-1; D gene uncertain. Between the trimmed V and J ends, which lost 2 bases and 1 base, there was a span of 9 bases. Germline values: CDR1 SGHRS, CDR2 YFSETQ. This CDR3 has 14 residues. The CDR3 protein is CASSFQVGNTEAFF. The CDR3 DNA reads TGCGCCAGCAGCTTTCAGGTAGGGAACACTGAAGCTTTCTTT.

This sequence joins TRBV9 and TRBJ1-2; TRBD1 agrees at 9 bases. Germline loops: CDR1 SGDLS, CDR2 YYNGEE. V was clipped by 4 bases and J by 1 base; unmatched bases: 8. The CDR3 is made up of 16 amino acids. CDR3 nucleotides: TGTGCCAGCAGCTCCTCCGGGACAGGGTATAACTATGGCTACACCTTC. It translates to CASSSSGTGYNYGYTF.

This chain connects TRBV7-2 to TRBJ1-2; TRBD1 matches at 8 bases. There are 15 residues in the CDR3. From germline, CDR1 is SGHTA and CDR2 FQGNSA. V dropped 0 bases and J dropped 7; count of bases not matched to a gene: 7. DNA of the CDR3: TGTGCCAGCAGCTTAGCGGGCAGGGGGCAGGGTGGCTACACCTTC. Its protein is CASSLAGRGQGGYTF.

This clonotype was seen only a few times. This chain connects TRBV6-2 or TRBV6-3 to TRBJ2-1, with 8 bases aligning to TRBD1. The CDR3 has 15 residues. Germline trimming cut 8 bases from V and 0 bases from J; bases unmatched to any gene: 6. CDR1 and CDR2 from the germline V gene are MNHEY and SVGEGT. CDR3 loop: CASRTDRVSYNEQFF. The CDR3 nucleotides read TGTGCCAGCCGAACGGACAGGGTCTCCTACAATGAGCAGTTCTTC.

This clonotype was counted only a few times. CDR3 DNA sequence: TGTGCCAGCAGTCGTGGGGCGTTCCAAGAGACCCAGTACTTC. Protein: CASSRGAFQETQYF. The rearrangement joins TRBV12-3 or TRBV12-4 to TRBJ2-5, with D perhaps TRBD1 (5 bases). There are 14 residues in the CDR3. Trimming stripped 5 bases from V and 1 base from J, with 11 bases between.

This clonotype came up many times. CDR3 DNA: TGTGCCAGCAGCTTTACAGGGGGCAATGAGCAGTTCTTC. It translates to CASSFTGGNEQFF. The V call is TRBV7-9, the J call TRBJ2-1; 8 nucleotides align to TRBD1. Germline trimming cut 3 bases from V and 6 bases from J; bases unmatched to any gene: 1. Germline V gene data show CDR1 as SEHNR and CDR2 as FQNEAQ (reference sequence). The CDR3 length is 13 residues.

This chain uses TRBV7-3 with TRBJ2-5; tentatively, D is TRBD2 (6 bases). Looked up from germline, CDR1 is SGHTA and CDR2 is FQGTGA. The CDR3 totals 15 residues. Between the trimmed V and J ends, which lost 1 base and 2 bases, there was a span of 11 bases. As DNA, the CDR3 is TGTGCCAGCAGCTTAAGTAGCGGTACTCAAGAGACCCAGTACTTC. Translation: CASSLSSGTQETQYF.

The rearrangement links TRBV4-1 to TRBJ2-6; tentatively, D is TRBD1 (5 bases). The CDR3 has 14 amino acids. V lost 4 bases to trimming and J lost 2 bases, with 6 bases between them. Per the germline V gene, CDR1 is MGHRA and CDR2 is YSYEKL. The CDR3 loop reads CASSLRAGANVLTF. For the CDR3, the DNA is TGCGCCAGCAGCCTCAGGGCTGGGGCCAACGTCCTGACTTTC.

The table lists this clonotype with a few counts. The genes are TRBV20-1 and TRBJ1-6; TRBD1 is a possible D gene (5 bases). Germline CDR1 and CDR2: DFQATT and SNEGSKA (reference sequence). The ends were cut back, 0 bases at V and 7 bases at J, with 13 bases in the middle. The CDR3 totals 15 residues. DNA of the CDR3: TGCAGTGCTAGAGACGGAGGGGAAGGCAATTCACCCCTCCACTTT. Protein sequence: CSARDGGEGNSPLHF.

The rearrangement links TRBV2 to TRBJ2-5; 7 bases map to TRBD2. Germline CDR1 SNHLY, CDR2 FYNNEI. The CDR3 is made up of 13 amino acids. The V segment lost 5 bases and the J segment 5 bases; nucleotides outside the gene matches: 5. CDR3 sequence reads: CASSKTSFETQYF. CDR3 bases: TGTGCCAGCAGTAAGACTAGCTTCGAGACCCAGTACTTC.

This chain links TRBV7-8 with TRBJ1-2; no firm D call. Germline CDR1 is SGHVS and CDR2 is FQNEAQ. The CDR3 spans 19 residues. Trimming stripped 1 base from V and 8 bases from J, with 29 bases between. CDR3 coding DNA: TGTGCCAGCAGCTTAGAGGTCTCGGGATACGACCTCGAGATCGGGGGCTACACCTTC. It codes for CASSLEVSGYDLEIGGYTF.